This TCR beta chain was recorded in a study of somatic mutations in cytotoxic T cells in rheumatoid arthritis. For the study at large: Sorting by flow gave nearly 100% purity for some V beta antibody-stained T-cell populations, including V beta1+ cells sequenced for TCRB.

Broader study findings: With advancing age, CD8+ clonality climbed in rheumatoid arthritis patients but did not rise in healthy controls. For about an eighth of the roughly 60 patients, a single CD8+ clone accounted for more than 20% of CD8+ cells.

Trimming shortened V by 6 bases and J by 3 bases, and 5 bases separated the two germline ends. Germline V gene data show CDR1 as MGHDK and CDR2 as SYGVNS. The CDR3 length is 11 residues. Purity of the CD4+ and CD8+ cells, isolated by positive magnetic bead selection, was checked by flow cytometry. As for this clone: Its antigen is not known.

The repertoire was sequenced with immunoSEQ multiplex PCR; TCRdb's copy has only in-frame clones and lacks some. The sample has about 12,000 clones, over 70% seen once; the top ten hold roughly an eighth. V and J are TRBV25-1 and TRBJ1-2; D is unclear. Sequencing used CD8+ T cells sorted from blood. The TCR originated in a man aged 50-59 years in good health. The CDR3 sequence is CASSAYYGYTF. As DNA, the CDR3 is TGTGCCAGCAGCGCCTACTATGGCTACACCTTC.